The present T cell receptor (beta chain) was sequenced within a study of blood T cell repertoires in COVID-19. Overall study context: Acute and convalescent COVID-19 samples came from the United States, Italy and Spain. Sources were T cells, B-cell-depleted T cells, or PBMCs; the material itself was cDNA or gDNA.

CDR1 and CDR2 from the germline V gene are MNHEY and SVGAGI. Trimming took 2 bases from V and 4 from J, leaving 11 bases between them. This CDR3 spans 14 amino acids. The repertoire was sequenced with immunoSEQ multiplex PCR; TCRdb's copy has only in-frame clones and lacks some. The sample carries 70,000 to 80,000 clones, roughly 82% recorded once. The chain joins TRBV6-5 to TRBJ1-1; D may be TRBD1 (5 bases). Sequencing was done on a sample of peripheral blood. The origin of this receptor is a woman older than 75 with acute or convalescent COVID-19. CDR3 sequence reads: CASSYTQGATEAFF. DNA for the CDR3: TGTGCCAGCAGTTACACGCAGGGTGCCACTGAAGCTTTCTTT.